The present T cell receptor (beta chain) was sequenced within a study of cytomegalovirus exposure and HLA in healthy donors. It was with 60 Vbeta and 13 Jbeta primers that the PCR ran. The assay was immunoSEQ multiplex PCR, and TCRdb's table has in-frame clones only and misses some. The sample has 95,000 to 100,000 clones, about 75% seen once. In germline, CDR1 is SGHAT, CDR2 FQDESV (reference sequence). The V and J ends lost 5 bases and 0 bases respectively, with 19 bases between them. CDR3 size: 17 residues. V gene TRBV11-1 combines with J gene TRBJ1-2; TRBD1 might be the D (6 bases). The sample consisted of PBMCs. The sequence was obtained from a man aged 35 to 55 in good health and CMV-seropositive. The DNA of the CDR3 is TGTGCCAGCAGCCCTACAGGACAGACCAAAGCTAACTATGGCTACACCTTC. Amino acids: CASSPTGQTKANYGYTF.